This is a list of T cell receptor beta chains from one sample in a study of technical replicates of blood from several donors. The assay was immunoSEQ multiplex PCR, and TCRdb's table has in-frame clones only and misses some. The data hold 62,000 or so clones, with more than 85% observed a single time. The sample comprised PBMCs. These receptors all come from a human donor in good health. Some clones in this sample may be carry-over from other donors' samples. CDR3s include the opening cysteine and the closing phenylalanine or tryptophan. D genes are given only for firm matches. Not every row has a clone size; where given, it reads once, few, many or a size class.

V,size,J,D,length,CDR3,DNA
TRBV18,.,TRBJ2-2,.,15,CASSPTGSNTGELFF,TGTGCCAGCTCACCTACAGGGTCTAACACCGGGGAGCTGTTTTTT
TRBV5-4,.,TRBJ2-5,TRBD1,13,CASCRQGEETQYF,TGTGCCAGCTGCAGACAGGGGGAAGAGACCCAGTACTTC
TRBV7-2,.,TRBJ2-7,TRBD2,15,CASSLGGGRAYEQYF,TGTGCCAGCAGCTTAGGCGGCGGGAGGGCCTACGAGCAGTACTTC
TRBV7-9,.,TRBJ1-2,.,15,CASSLEIGINYGYTF,TGTGCCAGCAGCTTAGAAATCGGGATTAACTATGGCTACACCTTC
TRBV7-9,.,TRBJ2-1,TRBD2,19,CASSKESGGWFITYNEQFF,TGTGCCAGCAGCAAAGAAAGCGGGGGGTGGTTTATAACCTACAATGAGCAGTTCTTC
TRBV4-2,.,TRBJ2-7,.,15,CASSQESQLINEQYF,TGTGCCAGCAGCCAAGAAAGCCAATTAATAAACGAGCAGTACTTC
TRBV2,once,TRBJ1-5,.,13,CASSAQDNQPQHF,TGTGCCAGCAGTGCGCAGGACAATCAGCCCCAGCATTTT
TRBV4-3,.,TRBJ2-7,TRBD2,16,CASSQDWRGGLHEQYF,TGCGCCAGCAGCCAAGATTGGCGGGGGGGCCTCCACGAGCAGTACTTC
TRBV18,.,TRBJ1-1,.,12,CASSPWGSEAFF,TGTGCCAGCTCACCATGGGGCTCTGAAGCTTTCTTT
TRBV7-9,.,TRBJ2-3,TRBD2,18,CASSPPWGRGGVTDTQYF,TGTGCCAGCAGCCCACCCTGGGGGCGGGGGGGCGTCACAGATACGCAGTATTTT
TRBV5-5,.,TRBJ2-1,.,15,CASSLAGSGYNEQFF,TGTGCCAGCAGCTTGGCCGGTAGCGGTTACAATGAGCAGTTCTTC
TRBV4-1,.,TRBJ2-3,TRBD1,16,CASSQETGGWADTQYF,TGCGCCAGCAGCCAAGAGACAGGGGGCTGGGCAGATACGCAGTATTTT
TRBV29-1,.,TRBJ2-2,.,12,CSAEVNTGELFF,TGCAGCGCCGAGGTTAACACCGGGGAGCTGTTTTTT
TRBV9,.,TRBJ1-3,.,14,CASSPRGFGNTIYF,TGTGCCAGCAGCCCGCGGGGCTTTGGAAACACCATATATTTT
TRBV7-2,.,TRBJ2-5,.,16,CASTPRASSRQETQYF,TGTGCCAGCACCCCCCGGGCTAGCAGTCGCCAAGAGACCCAGTACTTC
TRBV25-1,.,TRBJ1-4,.,13,CASSEQGFEKLFF,TGTGCCAGCAGTGAACAGGGTTTTGAAAAACTGTTTTTT
TRBV19,.,TRBJ2-3,.,16,CASSSTQRGRTDTQYF,TGTGCCAGTAGTTCCACCCAAAGGGGTCGCACAGATACGCAGTATTTT
TRBV4-1,.,TRBJ2-4,.,17,CASSQAGRTIAKNIQYF,TGCGCCAGCAGCCAAGCGGGACGGACTATAGCCAAAAACATTCAGTACTTC
TRBV7-6,.,TRBJ1-5,TRBD1,17,CASSLRSGQGSGGPQHF,TGTGCCAGCAGCTTACGGTCGGGACAGGGGTCCGGGGGGCCCCAGCATTTT
TRBV5-6,medium-sized,TRBJ2-5,TRBD2,15,CASSRLAEYQETQYF,TGTGCCAGCAGTAGGCTAGCGGAATACCAAGAGACCCAGTACTTC
TRBV7-9,.,TRBJ1-1,.,16,CASSPPKGQQNTEAFF,TGTGCCAGTAGCCCGCCCAAGGGACAACAGAACACTGAAGCTTTCTTT
TRBV2,.,TRBJ2-5,TRBD2,14,CASSDTSGGETQYF,TGTGCCAGCAGTGATACTAGCGGGGGCGAGACCCAGTACTTC
TRBV28,few,TRBJ1-6,TRBD1,15,CASSSYGTGDSPLHF,TGTGCCAGCAGTTCATACGGGACAGGGGATTCACCCCTCCACTTT
TRBV5-4,medium-sized,TRBJ2-5,TRBD2,16,CASSLVLAGYQETQYF,TGTGCCAGCAGCTTGGTTTTAGCGGGGTACCAAGAGACCCAGTACTTC
TRBV18,.,TRBJ1-1,TRBD1,16,CASSLQSGTANTEAFF,TGTGCCAGCTCACTGCAATCCGGGACAGCTAACACTGAAGCTTTCTTT
TRBV4-3,many,TRBJ2-4,.,15,CASSQELQGRDIQYF,TGCGCCAGCAGCCAAGAGCTACAGGGACGGGACATTCAGTACTTC
TRBV6-6,.,TRBJ1-1,TRBD1,16,CASSTRDRRSNTEAFF,TGTGCCAGCAGCACCCGGGACAGGCGTTCCAACACTGAAGCTTTCTTT